What follows is one T cell receptor beta chain and its context. Germline V CDR1 and CDR2: SGHTA, FQGNSA. The length of the CDR3 is 14 residues. V was trimmed by 5 bases and J by 2 bases, leaving 13 bases between them. The record originates from a study of blood T cell repertoires in COVID-19. Study at large: Both acute and convalescent COVID-19 samples were obtained from the United States, Italy and Spain. Nucleic acid was either cDNA or gDNA, and it came from T cells, B-cell-depleted T cells, or PBMCs.

Original processing notes: The assay estimated nucleated cells by amplifying reference gene primers. Measured with immunoSEQ multiplex PCR; TCRdb has only the in-frame clones, and not every one. V and J calls and clone size are as listed in that table; D and trimming were resolved from the DNA. The sample carries 86,000 or so clones, more than 75% recorded once. Sample: peripheral blood. V gene TRBV7-2 combines with J gene TRBJ2-7, with D perhaps matching TRBD1 (6 bases). The sequence was collected from a woman of 80 years or more with acute or convalescent COVID-19. The CDR3 protein is CASSPDRYTYEQYF. The CDR3 nucleotides read TGTGCCAGCAGCCCCGACAGGTACACCTACGAGCAGTACTTC.